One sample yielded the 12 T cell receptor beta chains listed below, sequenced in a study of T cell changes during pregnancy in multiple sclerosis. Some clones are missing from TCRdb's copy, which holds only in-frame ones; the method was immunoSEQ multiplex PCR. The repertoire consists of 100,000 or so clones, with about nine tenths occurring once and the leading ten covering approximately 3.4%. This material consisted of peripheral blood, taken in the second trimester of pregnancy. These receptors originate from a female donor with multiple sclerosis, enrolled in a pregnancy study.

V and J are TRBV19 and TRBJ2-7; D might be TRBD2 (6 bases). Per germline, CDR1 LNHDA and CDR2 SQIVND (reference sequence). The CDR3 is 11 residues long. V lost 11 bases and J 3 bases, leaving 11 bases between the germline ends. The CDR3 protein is CACGTVYEQYF. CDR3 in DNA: TGTGCCTGCGGGACTGTCTACGAGCAGTACTTC.

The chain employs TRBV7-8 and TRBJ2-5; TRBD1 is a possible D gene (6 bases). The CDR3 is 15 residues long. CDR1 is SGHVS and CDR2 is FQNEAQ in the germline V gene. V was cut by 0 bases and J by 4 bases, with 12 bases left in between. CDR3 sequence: CASSLANRAGETQYF. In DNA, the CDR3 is TGTGCCAGCAGCTTAGCTAACAGGGCGGGAGAGACCCAGTACTTC.

DNA of the CDR3: TGTGCCAGCAGGATGGACAGGGCCGTTCTAAACATTCAGTACTTC. Its protein product is CASRMDRAVLNIQYF. The rearrangement uses TRBV2 and TRBJ2-4, with 8 bases matching TRBD1. V shed 6 bases and J 6 bases; nucleotides not matched to a gene: 10. CDR1 and CDR2 (germline): SNHLY, FYNNEI. The CDR3 has 15 amino acids.

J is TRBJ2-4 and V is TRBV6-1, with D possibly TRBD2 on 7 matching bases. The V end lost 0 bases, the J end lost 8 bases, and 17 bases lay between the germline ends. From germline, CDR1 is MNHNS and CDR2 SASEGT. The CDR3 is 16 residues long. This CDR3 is CASSEALGGAGDIQYF. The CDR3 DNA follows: TGTGCCAGCAGTGAAGCGCTGGGGGGGGCCGGGGACATTCAGTACTTC.

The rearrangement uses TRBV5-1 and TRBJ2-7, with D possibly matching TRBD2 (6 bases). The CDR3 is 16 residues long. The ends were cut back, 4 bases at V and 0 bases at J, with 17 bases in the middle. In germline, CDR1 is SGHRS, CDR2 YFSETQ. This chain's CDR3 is CASSLAPGLRSYEQYF. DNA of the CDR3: TGCGCCAGCAGCCTGGCCCCGGGACTCCGCTCCTACGAGCAGTACTTC.

As DNA, the CDR3 is TGTGCCAGCAGCTTTTTTGAGGGAGAGCCCCAGCATTTT. It specifies CASSFFEGEPQHF. The chain recombines TRBV7-2 with TRBJ1-5, with D unclear. Trimming took 3 bases from V and 8 from J, leaving 11 bases between them. Germline V lookup: CDR1 SGHTA, CDR2 FQGNSA. The length of the CDR3 is 13 residues.

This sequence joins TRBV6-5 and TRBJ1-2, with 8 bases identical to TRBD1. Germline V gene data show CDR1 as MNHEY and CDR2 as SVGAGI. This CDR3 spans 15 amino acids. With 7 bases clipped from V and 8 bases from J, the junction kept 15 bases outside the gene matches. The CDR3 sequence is CASTYGAGGARGYTF. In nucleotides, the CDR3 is TGTGCCAGCACCTATGGGGCAGGGGGCGCGAGGGGCTACACCTTC.

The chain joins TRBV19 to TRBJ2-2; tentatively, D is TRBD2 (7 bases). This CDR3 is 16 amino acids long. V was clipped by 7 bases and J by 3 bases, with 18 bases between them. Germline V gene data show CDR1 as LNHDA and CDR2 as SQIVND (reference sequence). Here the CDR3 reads CASNEIGGAYTGELFF. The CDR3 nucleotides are TGTGCCAGTAACGAAATAGGGGGGGCTTACACCGGGGAGCTGTTTTTT.

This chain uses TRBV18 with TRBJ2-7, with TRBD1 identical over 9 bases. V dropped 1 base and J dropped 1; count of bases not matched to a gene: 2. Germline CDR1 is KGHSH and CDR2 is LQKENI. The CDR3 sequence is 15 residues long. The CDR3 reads CASSPLGTGSYEQYF. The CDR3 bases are TGTGCCAGCTCACCACTCGGGACAGGGTCCTACGAGCAGTACTTC.

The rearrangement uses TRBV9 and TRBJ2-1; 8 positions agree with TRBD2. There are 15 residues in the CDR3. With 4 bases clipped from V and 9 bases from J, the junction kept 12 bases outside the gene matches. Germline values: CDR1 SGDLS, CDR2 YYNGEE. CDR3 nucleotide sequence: TGTGCCAGCAGCCTACGGACTAGCTGGACAAGTGAGCAGTTCTTC. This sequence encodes CASSLRTSWTSEQFF. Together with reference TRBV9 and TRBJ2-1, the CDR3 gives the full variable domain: DSGVTQTPKHLITATGQRVTLRCSPRSGDLSVYWYQQSLDQGLQFLIQYYNGEERAKGNILERFSAQQFPDLHSELNLSSLELGDSALYFCASSLRTSWTSEQFFGPGTRLTVL.

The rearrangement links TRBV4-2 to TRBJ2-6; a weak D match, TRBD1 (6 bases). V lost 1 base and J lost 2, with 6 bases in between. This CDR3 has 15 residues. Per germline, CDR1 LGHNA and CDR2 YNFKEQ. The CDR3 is CASSQAGAGANVLTF. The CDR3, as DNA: TGTGCCAGCAGCCAAGCAGGGGCTGGGGCCAACGTCCTGACTTTC.

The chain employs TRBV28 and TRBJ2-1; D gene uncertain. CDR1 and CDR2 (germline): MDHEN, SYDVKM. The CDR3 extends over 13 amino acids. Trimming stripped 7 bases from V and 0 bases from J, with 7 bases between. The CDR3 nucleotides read TGTGCCAGCACCCTCCGCTCCTACAATGAGCAGTTCTTC. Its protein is CASTLRSYNEQFF.